These 12 T cell receptor beta chains were all obtained from the same sample, sequenced in a study of T cell repertoires in cytomegalovirus infection. TCRdb reprocessed the reads with MiXCR, giving one entry per CDR3 protein. The sample contains 550,000 to 850,000 distinct CDR3 sequences, around a third of which appear only once. Antigens of these TCRs are unknown. The sequences come from cultured PBMCs, collected from culture after CMV antigen stimulation. These receptors all stem from a human donor in good health (CMV status not recorded). Some clones in this sample may be carry-over from other donors' samples.

This clonotype was seen many times. This CDR3 is CASSLVGQGYGYTF. DNA for the CDR3: TGTGCCAGCAGCTTAGTAGGACAGGGGTATGGCTACACCTTC. This chain uses TRBV7-2 with TRBJ1-2; 9 bases fit TRBD1. V lost 1 base to trimming and J lost 5 bases; unmatched junction nucleotides: 2. This CDR3 spans 14 amino acids. Germline CDR1 reads SGHTA; CDR2 reads FQGNSA.

V gene TRBV5-1 combines with J gene TRBJ1-3; 10 positions match TRBD1. With 1 base clipped from V and 0 bases from J, the junction kept 13 bases outside the gene matches. Germline V CDR1 and CDR2: SGHRS, YFSETQ. The CDR3 runs 20 residues. CDR3 amino acids: CASSLTLTGGMGDSGNTIYF. CDR3 nucleotide sequence: TGCGCCAGCAGCTTGACCCTGACAGGGGGCATGGGAGACTCTGGAAACACCATATATTTT.

The chain carries TRBV7-9 and TRBJ2-2; 9 bases match TRBD2. With V trimmed by 6 bases and J by 5 bases, 13 bases remained unmatched. Per the germline V gene, CDR1 is SEHNR and CDR2 is FQNEAQ (reference sequence). The CDR3 length is 17 residues. The CDR3 loop reads CASRPPGSGGTTGELFF. The CDR3 DNA sequence: TGTGCCAGCAGACCGCCGGGAAGCGGGGGGACGACCGGGGAGCTGTTTTTT.

As concerns this clonotype: One junction end does not reproduce the germline sequence, and a read error may be involved. The V gene is TRBV9, the J gene TRBJ2-5; TRBD2 matches 10 bases. The V gene's germline CDR1 is SGDLS and CDR2 YYNGEE. The CDR3 totals 15 residues. The CDR3 coding sequence is TGTGCCAGCAGCCCCGGGACTAGCGCCCAAGGGACCCAGTACTTC. It is translated as CASSPGTSAQGTQYF.

This clonotype occurred many times. This chain connects TRBV7-2 to TRBJ2-3; tentative D call: TRBD2 (6 bases). V was cut by 1 base and J by 9 bases, with 11 bases left in between. CDR1 SGHTA and CDR2 FQGNSA come from the germline V gene. The CDR3 is made up of 13 amino acids. CDR3 loop: CASSLGGEQTQYF. CDR3 DNA sequence: TGTGCCAGCAGCTTAGGCGGGGAGCAAACGCAGTATTTT.

There are a few counts of this clonotype. The chain carries TRBV10-1 and TRBJ2-1; D perhaps matches TRBD2 (5 bases). Germline CDR1 reads WNHNN; CDR2 reads SYGVQD (reference sequence). Trimming stripped 6 bases from V and 0 bases from J, with 15 bases between. This CDR3 spans 16 amino acids. The CDR3 nucleotides read TGCGCCAGCAGAAGTAAGCGGAGACCCTCCTACAATGAGCAGTTCTTC. It is translated as CASRSKRRPSYNEQFF.

This clonotype was counted a few times. The chain couples TRBV7-2 to TRBJ2-1; 9 bases are a match to TRBD2. The junction had 9 bases not matched to a gene; V was cut back by 5 bases and J by 4 bases. The CDR3 totals 16 residues. In germline, CDR1 is SGHTA, CDR2 FQGNSA. The CDR3 DNA sequence: TGTGCCAGCAGCCTTACTAGCGGGTGGGTTTACAATGAGCAGTTCTTC. Amino acids: CASSLTSGWVYNEQFF.

There are a few counts of this clonotype. The chain links TRBV7-6 to TRBJ2-7; D is tentatively TRBD1 or TRBD2 (5 bases each). CDR1 SGHVS and CDR2 FNYEAQ come from the germline V gene. V lost 3 bases and J lost 2, with 14 bases in between. CDR3 length: 15 residues. CDR3 nucleotide sequence: TGTGCCAGCAGCTTCCTGGCAGGGAGCACCTACGAGCAGTACTTC. It yields the protein CASSFLAGSTYEQYF.

There are a few counts of this clonotype. The V and J genes are TRBV7-2 and TRBJ2-1; D unresolved. The CDR3 covers 14 residues. Germline V gene lookup returns CDR1 SGHTA and CDR2 FQGNSA. Between the trimmed V and J ends, which lost 3 bases and 2 bases, there was a span of 8 bases. CDR3: CASSLVNTYNEQFF. CDR3 in DNA: TGTGCCAGCAGCTTGGTTAACACCTACAATGAGCAGTTCTTC.

V gene TRBV28 combines with J gene TRBJ2-7, with D hard to call. V lost 2 bases, J lost 6 bases, and 11 bases lay in between. This CDR3 is 13 amino acids long. Germline V gene data show CDR1 as MDHEN and CDR2 as SYDVKM. The CDR3, as DNA: TGTGCCAGCAGTTTAGGTTTTCTCGGCGAGCAGTACTTC. Translated, it gives CASSLGFLGEQYF.

This clonotype has more than one count but fewer than ten. The V call is TRBV6-1, the J call TRBJ2-2; 10 bases fit TRBD2. The length of the CDR3 is 15 residues. J gave up 4 bases and V 8 bases, and 7 bases lay outside the gene matches. Germline V gene sequence: CDR1 MNHNS, CDR2 SASEGT. The CDR3 region is CASGGPSGSTGELFF. The CDR3 region has the DNA TGTGCCAGCGGGGGGCCTAGCGGGAGCACCGGGGAGCTGTTTTTT.

The chain has TRBV6-1 and TRBJ1-1; TRBD1 might be the D (5 bases). The CDR3 extends over 14 amino acids. The V end lost 8 bases, the J end lost 3 bases, and 16 bases lay between the germline ends. CDR1 MNHNS and CDR2 SASEGT come from the germline V gene. In DNA, the CDR3 is TGTGCCAGCCGCATGAGGCGAGGGGACACTGAAGCTTTCTTT. Its translation is CASRMRRGDTEAFF.